This is a list of T cell receptor beta chains from one sample in a study of neoadjuvant anti-PD-1 for oral cavity cancer. Measured with immunoSEQ multiplex PCR; TCRdb has only the in-frame clones, and not every one. The table shows some 22,000 clones, with roughly 30% occurring only once. Here the sequenced sample was tumor tissue, taken after nivolumab (anti-PD-1) treatment. The receptors come from a person aged 40 to 85 with oral cavity squamous cell carcinoma. Each CDR3 is given with its conserved first and last residue. Fields, in order: V gene, D gene, J gene, clone size, CDR3 DNA, CDR3 protein. D genes are given only for firm matches. Expanded clones are given a class, and other clones once, few, many or no size at all.

TRBV6-5	-	TRBJ1-6	-	TGTGCCAGCAGTTACTCGCGGACCGGGGATTCACCCCTCCACTTT	CASSYSRTGDSPLHF
TRBV29-1	-	TRBJ1-1	-	TGCAGCGTCAGGAGGGTGTTTGTCACTGAAGCTTTCTTT	CSVRRVFVTEAFF
TRBV6-6	-	TRBJ1-1	few	TGTGCCAGCAGCCTAACCAGGGTCACTGAAGCTTTCTTT	CASSLTRVTEAFF
TRBV7-9	TRBD1	TRBJ2-5	few	TGTGCCAGCAGCACCCGGACAGGGGTCCTAGAGACCCAGTACTTC	CASSTRTGVLETQYF
TRBV25-1	-	TRBJ1-1	few	TGTGCCAGCAGTGTCAGGAACACTGAAGCTTTCTTT	CASSVRNTEAFF
TRBV6-5	TRBD2	TRBJ2-3	-	TGTGCCAGCAGTTACCGCAGCGGGAGGATCGGGAATACGCAGTATTTT	CASSYRSGRIGNTQYF
TRBV19	-	TRBJ2-2	-	TGTGCCAGTAAGGGAGGCAATACCGGCACCGGGGAGCTGTTTTTT	CASKGGNTGTGELFF
TRBV7-6	-	TRBJ2-3	few	TGTGCCAGCAGCTTAGAGGCTAGCGCCCACTACACAGATACGCAGTATTTT	CASSLEASAHYTDTQYF
TRBV13	-	TRBJ1-1	-	TGTGCCAGCAGCTTATCGACTGGGGCAGCTTTCTTT	CASSLSTGAAFF
TRBV2	-	TRBJ1-4	-	TGTGCCAGCAGTGTCCGTCCAGGGGCTAATGAAAAACTGTTTTTT	CASSVRPGANEKLFF
TRBV29-1	TRBD1	TRBJ2-5	few	TGCAGCGTTGGGGGGGACAGGATAGAGACCCAGTACTTC	CSVGGDRIETQYF
TRBV5-5	-	TRBJ2-5	few	TGTGCCAGCAGCCAGGGCCCTTACCAAGAGACCCAGTACTTC	CASSQGPYQETQYF
TRBV18	-	TRBJ1-1	-	TGTGCCAGCTCGATTGAAACGGGGACACCGAACACTGAAGCTTTCTTT	CASSIETGTPNTEAFF
TRBV5-8	TRBD1	TRBJ1-5	-	TGTGCCAGCAGCCCTGGGACAGACTACAATCAGCCCCAGCATTTT	CASSPGTDYNQPQHF
TRBV6-5	-	TRBJ1-1	-	TGTGCCAGCAGTTACTCGAGGGTTGGGGACACTGAAGCTTTCTTT	CASSYSRVGDTEAFF
TRBV6-4	-	TRBJ1-5	-	TGTGCCAGCAGTGACGGGAATCAGCCCCAGCATTTT	CASSDGNQPQHF
TRBV5-1	-	TRBJ1-4	-	TGCGCCAGCAGCGAACAACAGCCGACGGAAAAACTGTTTTTT	CASSEQQPTEKLFF
TRBV7-9	TRBD1	TRBJ2-7	many	TGTGCCAGCAGCTTGGGACAGGGGGCGCGTGGCGAGCAGTACTTC	CASSLGQGARGEQYF
TRBV12-5	-	TRBJ1-4	few	TGTGCTAGTGGTTTGGTTGCAGGTCTTGCAACTAATGAAAAACTGTTTTTT	CASGLVAGLATNEKLFF
TRBV5-4	TRBD1	TRBJ1-4	-	TGTGCCAGCAGCTGGACAGGGGGAGATGAAAAACTGTTTTTT	CASSWTGGDEKLFF
TRBV4-1	-	TRBJ2-3	-	TGCGCCAGCAGCCAACCAACTTCGGGAGATACGCAGTATTTT	CASSQPTSGDTQYF
TRBV19	TRBD1	TRBJ1-1	medium-sized	TGTGCCAGTAGTAGCCGGGACAGGGTTTTCACTGAAGCTTTCTTT	CASSSRDRVFTEAFF
TRBV4-1	-	TRBJ2-2	few	TGCGCCAGCAGCCGACGAATTGACGGGGAGCTGTTTTTT	CASSRRIDGELFF
TRBV20-1	TRBD2	TRBJ2-5	-	TGCAGTGCTGAGCGGGGGGAGACCCAGTACTTC	CSAERGETQYF
TRBV20-1	-	TRBJ1-1	many	TGCAGTGTAGGCACTGAAGCTTTCTTT	CSVGTEAFF
TRBV28	TRBD1	TRBJ2-7	-	TGTGCCAGCAGTCTGCCGGGACAGGCTTTCTCCTCCTACGAGCAGTACTTC	CASSLPGQAFSSYEQYF
TRBV9	-	TRBJ1-1	few	TGTGCCAGCAGCGTAGATGTCGCGCCGAACACTGAAGCTTTCTTT	CASSVDVAPNTEAFF
TRBV5-1	TRBD1	TRBJ1-2	few	TGCGCCAGCAGCTCGGACAGGGGCGGTGGCTACACCTTC	CASSSDRGGGYTF
TRBV7-9	TRBD2	TRBJ2-1	-	TGTGCCAGCAGCTTCCAAGCGGGAGGAGATGATGAGCAGTTCTTC	CASSFQAGGDDEQFF
TRBV28	-	TRBJ2-7	few	TGTGCCAGCAGTTTTGACGTATACGAGCAGTACTTC	CASSFDVYEQYF
TRBV27	-	TRBJ2-1	few	TGTGCCAGCAAGAGGACTTACTACAATGAGCAGTTCTTC	CASKRTYYNEQFF
TRBV6-6	TRBD2	TRBJ2-1	-	TGTGCCAGCAGAGACGGAGCGGGAAACAATGAGCAGTTCTTC	CASRDGAGNNEQFF
TRBV5-4	-	TRBJ2-7	-	TGTGCCAGCAGCACCGGGAGCCCCTACGAGCAGTACTTC	CASSTGSPYEQYF
TRBV7-3	TRBD1	TRBJ1-1	-	TGTGCCAGCAGCCGACAGGGCCTGAACACTGAAGCTTTCTTT	CASSRQGLNTEAFF
TRBV5-1	TRBD1	TRBJ1-1	few	TGCGCCAGCAGCCCGGGACAGCCGAACACTGAAGCTTTCTTT	CASSPGQPNTEAFF
TRBV2	-	TRBJ2-7	-	TGTGCCAGCACAAGAGGGGGGGGGTCGTCCTACGAGCAGTACTTC	CASTRGGGSSYEQYF
TRBV29-1	TRBD1	TRBJ1-2	-	TGCAGCGTTGCCGGGACAGGCCCAACTATGTATGGCTACACCTTC	CSVAGTGPTMYGYTF
TRBV7-9	-	TRBJ2-7	-	TGTGCCAGCGGCAGGAACTACGAGCAGTACTTC	CASGRNYEQYF
TRBV7-7	-	TRBJ2-5	-	TGTGCTAGCAGCGTACAGGGCGGAGAGACCCAGTACTTC	CASSVQGGETQYF
TRBV5-4	TRBD1	TRBJ1-2	-	TGTGCCAGCACCGTCGAGGGACAGGGGAGTCTACGGGCCGACTATGGCTACACCTTC	CASTVEGQGSLRADYGYTF
TRBV9	-	TRBJ2-3	-	TGTGCCAGCAGGCCCGCTGGAGCGAACACAGATACGCAGTATTTT	CASRPAGANTDTQYF
TRBV18	-	TRBJ2-1	-	TGTGCCAGCTCACCCCTCTTGAAGGTTGACAATGAGCAGTTCTTC	CASSPLLKVDNEQFF